The entry below describes one TCR beta chain. 60 Vbeta and 13 Jbeta primers were used in PCR. The protocol was immunoSEQ multiplex PCR, while the TCRdb copy is restricted to in-frame clones and leaves out a portion. The sample has a few hundred thousand clones, about nine tenths seen once. This specimen comes from a study of cytomegalovirus exposure and HLA in healthy donors. CDR3 size: 14 residues. With V trimmed by 6 bases and J by 8 bases, 7 bases remained unmatched. Germline V gene lookup returns CDR1 MNHNS and CDR2 SASEGT. The chain is built from TRBV6-1 and TRBJ1-4, with TRBD1 matching 9 bases. The receptor's source is a girl aged 2 to 10 in good health and CMV-seronegative. The specimen sequenced was PBMCs. The DNA for the CDR3 is TGTGCCAGCAGCCTACAGGGGGCGAGGGAAAAACTGTTTTTT. Encoded protein: CASSLQGAREKLFF.